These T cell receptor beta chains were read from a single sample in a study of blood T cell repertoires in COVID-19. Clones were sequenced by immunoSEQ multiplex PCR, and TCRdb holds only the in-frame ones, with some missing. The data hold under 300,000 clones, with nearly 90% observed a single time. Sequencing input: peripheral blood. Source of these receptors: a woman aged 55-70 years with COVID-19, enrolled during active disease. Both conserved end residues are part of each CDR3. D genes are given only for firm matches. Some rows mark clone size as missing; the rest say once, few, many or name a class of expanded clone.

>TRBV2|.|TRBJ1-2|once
CASSPDSTDTYGYTF
TGTGCCAGCAGTCCGGACAGCACGGATACCTATGGCTACACCTTC
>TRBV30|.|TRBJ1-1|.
CAWGGVGNTEAFF
TGTGCCTGGGGCGGGGTGGGGAACACTGAAGCTTTCTTT
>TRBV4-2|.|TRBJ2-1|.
CASSQEGRYNEQFF
TGTGCCAGCAGCCAAGAGGGCAGATACAATGAGCAGTTCTTC
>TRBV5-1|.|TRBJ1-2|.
CASTYVGGMNYGYTF
TGCGCCAGCACCTATGTAGGCGGGATGAACTATGGCTACACCTTC
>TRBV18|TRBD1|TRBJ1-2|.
CASSPKQGAYGYTF
TGTGCCAGCTCACCTAAACAGGGGGCCTACGGCTACACCTTC
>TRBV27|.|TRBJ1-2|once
CASSLRAGAYGYTF
TGTGCCAGCAGTTTACGGGCAGGGGCCTATGGCTACACCTTC
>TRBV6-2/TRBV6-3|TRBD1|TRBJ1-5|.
CASSPGQRFSNQPQHF
TGTGCCAGCAGTCCGGGACAGAGGTTTAGCAATCAGCCCCAGCATTTT
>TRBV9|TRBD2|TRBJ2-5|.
CASSVGPSGGQETQYF
TGTGCCAGCAGCGTAGGCCCTAGCGGGGGCCAAGAGACCCAGTACTTC
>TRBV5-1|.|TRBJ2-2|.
CASSLEAGAGELFF
TGCGCCAGCAGCTTGGAGGCAGGGGCCGGGGAGCTGTTTTTT
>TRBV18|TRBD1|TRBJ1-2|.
CASSQDRGNYGYTF
TGTGCCAGCTCACAGGACAGGGGGAACTATGGCTACACCTTC
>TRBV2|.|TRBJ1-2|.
CASTGGGADYGYTF
TGTGCCAGCACTGGCGGGGGCGCGGACTATGGCTACACCTTC
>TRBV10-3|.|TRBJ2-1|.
CATKIADSSYNEQFF
TGTGCCACCAAAATAGCGGATAGCTCCTACAATGAGCAGTTCTTC
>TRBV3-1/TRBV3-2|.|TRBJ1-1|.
CASSQPPGRLNTEAFF
TGTGCCAGCAGCCAGCCCCCCGGGAGATTGAACACTGAAGCTTTCTTT
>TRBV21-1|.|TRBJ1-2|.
CASSNPGQGTPGYGYTF
TGTGCCAGCAGCAACCCGGGACAGGGGACTCCCGGCTATGGCTACACCTTC
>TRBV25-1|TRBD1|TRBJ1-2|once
CASSEYLGGANYGYTF
TGTGCCAGCAGTGAATATTTAGGGGGCGCGAACTATGGCTACACCTTC
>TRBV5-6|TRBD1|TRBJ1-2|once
CASSLLSQGAYGYTF
TGTGCCAGCAGCTTGCTGTCTCAGGGGGCCTATGGCTACACCTTC
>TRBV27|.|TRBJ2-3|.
CASSYLWDTSSTDTQYF
TGTGCCAGCAGTTATCTATGGGACACCTCTAGCACAGATACGCAGTATTTT
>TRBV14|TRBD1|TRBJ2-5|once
CASSPQGAGETQYF
TGTGCCAGCAGCCCCCAGGGGGCGGGAGAGACCCAGTACTTC
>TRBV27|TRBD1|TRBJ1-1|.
CASSKARGTANTEAFF
TGTGCCAGCAGTAAGGCCCGAGGGACAGCGAACACTGAAGCTTTCTTT
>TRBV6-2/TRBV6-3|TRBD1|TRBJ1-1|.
CASSYVPGQVWENTEAFF
TGTGCCAGCAGTTACGTTCCGGGACAGGTCTGGGAGAACACTGAAGCTTTCTTT
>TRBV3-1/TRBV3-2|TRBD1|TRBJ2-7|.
CASSHGWTGVYEQYF
TGTGCCAGCAGCCATGGTTGGACAGGGGTCTACGAGCAGTACTTC
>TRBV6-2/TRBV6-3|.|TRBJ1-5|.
CASSRQRASNQPQHF
TGTGCCAGCAGTCGACAGCGCGCTAGCAATCAGCCCCAGCATTTT
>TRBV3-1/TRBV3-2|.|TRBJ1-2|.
CASSQDGTGYTF
TGTGCCAGCAGCCAAGACGGGACAGGCTACACCTTC
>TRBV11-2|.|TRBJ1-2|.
CASSLVSRDSYGYTF
TGTGCCAGCAGCTTAGTTTCCAGGGATTCCTATGGCTACACCTTC